These T cell receptor beta chains were read from a single sample in a study of cytomegalovirus exposure and HLA in healthy donors. The table came from immunoSEQ multiplex PCR; TCRdb's copy has only in-frame clones and leaves some out. The sample consists of around 91,000 clones, roughly 78% of them appearing once. Sequencing input: PBMCs. These receptors all stem from a woman between 40 and 50 years old in good health and CMV-seropositive. Both conserved end residues are part of each CDR3. D genes are given only for firm matches. Clone size is given for some rows only: seen once, a few or many times, or a class if the clone is expanded.

d_call clone_size j_call cdr3_length v_call cdr3_nt cdr3_aa
TRBD2 once TRBJ2-7 13 TRBV7-2 TGTGCCAGCAGCTTAGAAGCGGGGTACGAGCAGTACTTC CASSLEAGYEQYF
- once TRBJ1-1 13 TRBV7-8 TGTGCCAGCAGTATTGCCGGGGGGGCTGAAGCTTTCTTT CASSIAGGAEAFF
- - TRBJ2-7 15 TRBV19 TGTGCCAGTAGTATAGTGCCTAGCGCTACCTACGAGCAGTACTTC CASSIVPSATYEQYF
- - TRBJ2-3 14 TRBV5-6 TGTGCCAGCAGCACGGACAGATACACAGATACGCAGTATTTT CASSTDRYTDTQYF
TRBD1 - TRBJ2-4 13 TRBV29-1 TGCAGCGTAAAGACAGGGTTCCAAAACATTCAGTACTTC CSVKTGFQNIQYF
- - TRBJ2-1 15 TRBV6-1 TGTGCCAGCAGTCCGCAGTCGGGCTCCTACAATGAGCAGTTCTTC CASSPQSGSYNEQFF
- - TRBJ2-2 13 TRBV5-6 TGTGCCAGCAGCCCCCCCCTGACCGGGGAGCTGTTTTTT CASSPPLTGELFF
- - TRBJ1-1 17 TRBV21-1 TGTGCCAGCAGCAAACTGCCACACAGGGGGCAGGGCACTGAAGCTTTCTTT CASSKLPHRGQGTEAFF
TRBD1 - TRBJ2-2 13 TRBV29-1 TGCAGCGTTGGGGACAGGGTATCCGGGGAGCTGTTTTTT CSVGDRVSGELFF
- - TRBJ1-1 13 TRBV6-5 TGTGCCAGCAGTCCCACGAGTAACACTGAAGCTTTCTTT CASSPTSNTEAFF
- - TRBJ2-3 13 TRBV11-3 TGTGCCAGCAGCTTCCTTAGCACAGATACGCAGTATTTT CASSFLSTDTQYF
TRBD1 - TRBJ2-7 13 TRBV28 TGTGCCAGCAGTTTGGGACAGGGGAGGAAGCAGTACTTC CASSLGQGRKQYF
- - TRBJ1-6 14 TRBV5-6 TGTGCCAGCAGCTTGGCGCGGGCCAATTCACCCCTCCACTTT CASSLARANSPLHF
TRBD1 once TRBJ1-4 14 TRBV13 TGTGCCAGCAGCCTCGGACAGGGGGCCGAAAAACTGTTTTTT CASSLGQGAEKLFF
TRBD1 - TRBJ1-2 15 TRBV12-5 TGTGCTAGTGCCCCCGACAGGGGGACTAACTATGGCTACACCTTC CASAPDRGTNYGYTF
- once TRBJ2-2 15 TRBV28 TGTGCCAGCAGAGGGGCCCCACCGAACACCGGGGAGCTGTTTTTT CASRGAPPNTGELFF